Listed here are 8 T cell receptor beta chains from one sample, sequenced in a study of technical replicates of blood from a handful of donors. Method: immunoSEQ multiplex PCR; TCRdb's copy keeps in-frame clones and lacks some. The sample shows about 80,000 clones, 86% of them seen only once. The specimen sequenced was PBMCs. These receptors all stem from a human donor in good health. Some clones in this sample may be carry-over from other donors' samples.

The chain links TRBV11-3 to TRBJ2-7; 10 nucleotides agree with TRBD2. The length of the CDR3 is 15 residues. Trimming removed 4 bases from V and 0 bases from J; junction bases left unmatched: 3. Per the germline V gene, CDR1 is SGHNT and CDR2 is YENEEA. The DNA for the CDR3 is TGTGCCAGCAGCTACGGGACTAGCGTCTCCTACGAGCAGTACTTC. The encoded protein is CASSYGTSVSYEQYF. Full variable domain (outside the CDR3, taken from reference TRBV11-3 and TRBJ2-7): EAGVVQSPRYKIIEKKQPVAFWCNPISGHNTLYWYLQNLGQGPELLIRYENEEAVDDSQLPKDRFSAERLKGVDSTLKIQPAELGDSAVYLCASSYGTSVSYEQYFGPGTRLTVT.

The chain employs TRBV7-7 and TRBJ2-1; tentative D call: TRBD2 (6 bases). CDR1 and CDR2 from the germline V gene are SSHAT and FNYEAQ (reference sequence). V lost 6 bases to trimming and J lost 3 bases, with 12 bases between them. The CDR3 length is 14 residues. This chain's CDR3 is CASSLGLNYNEQFF. In DNA form, the CDR3 reads TGTGCCAGCAGTTTGGGACTTAACTACAATGAGCAGTTCTTC. Full variable domain (rest looked up from reference TRBV7-7 and TRBJ2-1): GAGVSQSPRYKVTKRGQDVTLRCDPISSHATLYWYQQALGQGPEFLTYFNYEAQPDKSGLPSDRFSAERPEGSISTLTIQRTEQRDSAMYRCASSLGLNYNEQFFGPGTRLTVL.

This rearrangement joins TRBV7-2 to TRBJ1-5; no definite D call. Germline-derived CDR1 and CDR2 are SGHTA and FQGNSA. This CDR3 has 13 residues. The V gene lost 5 bases and the J gene lost 5 bases, with 10 bases spanning the gap. CDR3 DNA sequence: TGTGCCAGCAGCCGAAGCTCCTATCAGCCCCAGCATTTT. Translated: CASSRSSYQPQHF.

The J gene is TRBJ2-1, the V gene TRBV12-5, with 14 bases identical to TRBD2. V lost 6 bases and J lost 7; bases outside the gene matches: 11. This CDR3 is built from 17 residues. Germline-derived CDR1 and CDR2 are LGHNT and FRNRAP. CDR3 protein: CASGRRLAGGPSNEQFF. Here the CDR3 DNA reads TGTGCTAGTGGCCGCCGACTAGCGGGAGGGCCCTCAAATGAGCAGTTCTTC.

The chain recombines TRBV9 with TRBJ2-7; 9 bases fit TRBD1. The V and J ends lost 0 bases and 4 bases, in that order; junction bases with no gene match: 5. Germline CDR1 reads SGDLS; CDR2 reads YYNGEE. CDR3 length: 15 amino acids. CDR3 DNA: TGTGCCAGCAGCGTAGGGGGGACAGGGTCATACGAGCAGTACTTC. Protein: CASSVGGTGSYEQYF.

The chain uses TRBV5-1 and TRBJ1-4, with D possibly TRBD1 on 6 matching bases. The CDR3 runs 14 residues. The germline CDR1 and CDR2 sequences are SGHRS and YFSETQ. The germline V and J ends were trimmed by 4 bases and 2 bases, with 9 bases remaining between them. The chain's CDR3 is CASSRTATNEKLFF. CDR3 bases: TGCGCCAGCAGCCGGACAGCCACTAATGAAAAACTGTTTTTT. Looking up the rest from reference TRBV5-1 and TRBJ1-4 gives the full variable domain: KAGVTQTPRYLIKTRGQQVTLSCSPISGHRSVSWYQQTPGQGLQFLFEYFSETQRNKGNFPGRFSGRQFSNSRSEMNVSTLELGDSALYLCASSRTATNEKLFFGSGTQLSVL.

This chain links TRBV13 with TRBJ1-3, with a tentative D call TRBD1 (5 bases). This CDR3 is built from 14 residues. Germline-derived CDR1 and CDR2 are PRHDT and FYEKMQ (reference sequence). V lost 5 bases and J 2 bases, leaving 10 bases between the germline ends. CDR3 nucleotide sequence: TGTGCCAGCAGCGCGGGACTGGCTGGAAACACCATATATTTT. Translating gives CASSAGLAGNTIYF.

The rearrangement uses TRBV11-3 and TRBJ2-7; TRBD2 agrees at 7 bases. The CDR3 sequence is 12 residues long. V was pared by 4 bases and J by 3 bases, with 0 bases of the junction left unmatched. CDR1 and CDR2 from the germline V gene are SGHNT and YENEEA. CDR3 DNA: TGTGCCAGCAGCTCGGGGGGCTACGAGCAGTACTTC. Translation: CASSSGGYEQYF.